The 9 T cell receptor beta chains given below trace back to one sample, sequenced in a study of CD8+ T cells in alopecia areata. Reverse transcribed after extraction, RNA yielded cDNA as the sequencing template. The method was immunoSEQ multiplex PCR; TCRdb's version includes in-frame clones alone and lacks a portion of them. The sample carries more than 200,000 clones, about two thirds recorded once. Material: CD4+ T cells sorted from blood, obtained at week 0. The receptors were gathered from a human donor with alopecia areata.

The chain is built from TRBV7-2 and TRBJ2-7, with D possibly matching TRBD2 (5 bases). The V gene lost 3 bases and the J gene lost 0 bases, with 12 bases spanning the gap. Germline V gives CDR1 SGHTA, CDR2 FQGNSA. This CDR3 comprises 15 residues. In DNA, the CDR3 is TGTGCCAGCAGCTTGAGCGGACTGACCTCCTACGAGCAGTACTTC. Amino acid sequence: CASSLSGLTSYEQYF.

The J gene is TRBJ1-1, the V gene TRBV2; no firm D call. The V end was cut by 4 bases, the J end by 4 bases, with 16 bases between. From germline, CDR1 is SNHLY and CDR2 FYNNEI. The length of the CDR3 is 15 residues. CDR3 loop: CASSGWRAGSTEAFF. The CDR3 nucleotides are TGTGCCAGCAGTGGTTGGAGGGCGGGGAGCACTGAAGCTTTCTTT.

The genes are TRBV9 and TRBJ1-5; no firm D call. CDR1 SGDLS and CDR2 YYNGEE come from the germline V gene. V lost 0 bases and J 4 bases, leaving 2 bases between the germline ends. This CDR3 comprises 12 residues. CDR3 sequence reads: CASSVGNQPQHF. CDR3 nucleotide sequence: TGTGCCAGCAGCGTAGGTAATCAGCCCCAGCATTTT.

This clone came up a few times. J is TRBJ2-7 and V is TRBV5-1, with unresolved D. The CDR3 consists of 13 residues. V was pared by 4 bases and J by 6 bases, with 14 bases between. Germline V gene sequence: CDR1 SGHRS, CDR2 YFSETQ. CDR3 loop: CASSLKGSSEQYF. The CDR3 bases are TGCGCCAGCAGCCTGAAAGGCTCTTCCGAGCAGTACTTC.

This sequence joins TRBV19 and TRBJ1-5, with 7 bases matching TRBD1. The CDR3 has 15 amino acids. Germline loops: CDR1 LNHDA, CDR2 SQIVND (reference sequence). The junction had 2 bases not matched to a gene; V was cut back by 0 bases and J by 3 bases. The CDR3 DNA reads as TGTGCCAGTAGTATAGAGGGACAGTTCAATCAGCCCCAGCATTTT. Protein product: CASSIEGQFNQPQHF.

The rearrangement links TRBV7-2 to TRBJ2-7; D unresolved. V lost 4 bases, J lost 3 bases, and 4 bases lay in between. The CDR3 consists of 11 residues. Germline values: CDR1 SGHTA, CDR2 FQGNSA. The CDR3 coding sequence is TGTGCCAGCAGCTACGACTACGAGCAGTACTTC. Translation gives CASSYDYEQYF.

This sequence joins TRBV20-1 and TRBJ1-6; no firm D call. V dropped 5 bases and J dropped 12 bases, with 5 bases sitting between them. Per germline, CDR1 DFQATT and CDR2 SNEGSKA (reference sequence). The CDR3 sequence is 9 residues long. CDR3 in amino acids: CSAGRPLHF. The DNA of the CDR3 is TGCAGTGCTGGAAGACCCCTCCACTTT.

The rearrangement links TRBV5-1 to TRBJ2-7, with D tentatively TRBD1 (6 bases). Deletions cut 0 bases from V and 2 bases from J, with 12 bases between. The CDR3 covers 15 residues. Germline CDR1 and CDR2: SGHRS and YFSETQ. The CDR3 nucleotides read TGCGCCAGCAGCTTGGACAGGGCGAGGCCCTACGAGCAGTACTTC. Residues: CASSLDRARPYEQYF.

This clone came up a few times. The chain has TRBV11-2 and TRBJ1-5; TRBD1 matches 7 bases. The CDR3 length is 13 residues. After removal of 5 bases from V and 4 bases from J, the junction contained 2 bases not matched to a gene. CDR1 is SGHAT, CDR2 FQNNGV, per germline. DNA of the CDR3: TGTGCCAGCAGCGTACAGGGGAATCAGCCCCAGCATTTT. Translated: CASSVQGNQPQHF.